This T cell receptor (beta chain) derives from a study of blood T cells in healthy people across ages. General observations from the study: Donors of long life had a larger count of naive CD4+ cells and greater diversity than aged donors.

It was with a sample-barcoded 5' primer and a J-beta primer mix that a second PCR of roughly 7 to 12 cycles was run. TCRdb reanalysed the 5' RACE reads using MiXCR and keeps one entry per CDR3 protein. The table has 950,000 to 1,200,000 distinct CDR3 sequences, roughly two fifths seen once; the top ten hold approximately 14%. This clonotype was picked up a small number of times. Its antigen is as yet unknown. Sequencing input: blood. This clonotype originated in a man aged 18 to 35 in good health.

CDR3 DNA sequence: TGTGCCAGCAGTAGACAGGGGCCCCTGTACGAGCAGTACTTC. Translated, it gives CASSRQGPLYEQYF. The chain couples TRBV13 to TRBJ2-7, with 8 bases identical to TRBD1. CDR1 and CDR2 from the germline V gene are PRHDT and FYEKMQ (reference sequence). This CDR3 has 14 residues. J gave up 4 bases and V 6 bases, and 8 bases lay outside the gene matches.